This T cell receptor (beta chain) derives from a study of shared clonotypes between healthy human individuals (dated by TCRdb to 2020 to 2021). Some background on the complete study: A couple of women and three men aged 18 to 49 years were included in the cohort. To estimate repertoire size and how much clonotype sharing occurs between individuals, the study deeply sequenced the blood TCR repertoires of about five healthy adults. Different laboratories and diverse techniques were used to prepare libraries and sequence TCR repertoires, to increase sequencing depth and limit assay-specific biases. Per donor, leukapheresis produced somewhere between about 0.9 and 9.5 billion PBMCs. Overall results and qualifications from the work: The small number of donors limited the genetic and exposure-history diversity represented. Pairwise subsampling led to the expectation that sequencing depth would affect the degree of clonotype sharing among donors. Sampling was restricted to blood, and TCR repertoires in tissues likely differ from the TCR repertoires found in blood.

V and J are truncated by 8 bases and 5 bases respectively, leaving an intervening sequence of 12 bases. The germline V gene gives CDR1 as MDHEN and CDR2 as SYDVKM. CDR3 length: 12 amino acids, cysteine to phenylalanine. Kept here is only the CDR3 DNA, which spans 36 bases and is read in frame from base 1. The donors were healthy, HIV-negative adults with no recently reported acute infections or vaccinations. Every donor was a Caucasian adult living in Nashville, Tennessee, USA. For unsorted samples, about 85 million PBMCs were counted and genomic DNA was extracted with the QIAamp DNA Blood Mini kit. Blood was collected by leukapheresis, and PBMCs were isolated by Ficoll-Histopaque density gradient centrifugation and then cryopreserved in liquid nitrogen vapor phase. About this clone: The antigen this receptor binds is unknown. Nothing much larger sits one base from this clone, and base qualities are not available.

Using the deep immunoSEQ assay, TCR CDR3 regions were amplified from genomic DNA by multiplex PCR. Extracted genomic DNA from each cell subset was distributed evenly across all wells of several immunoSEQ 96-well plates, and each plate was treated as a replicate. For unsorted PBMC, around 290 ng of genomic DNA, equivalent to about 32,000 T cell genomes, went into each replicate PCR. Ten immunoSEQ deep assay plates were used to sequence unsorted PBMC genomic DNA. Purified libraries were measured with a Qubit 3.0 fluorometer, size-checked on a Bioanalyzer 2100, and measured again with the KAPA Library Quantification kit. Each immunoSEQ 96-well plate was sequenced on its own single-read 150-cycle Illumina NextSeq 550 flow cell. Per the source publication's procedure: Because the immunoSEQ output included only junctional sequences and no quality scores, the filtering could not be the same as the filtering used for full-length reads. To assign V/J genes and CDR3, sequences were annotated against IMGT germline references using PyIR, a Python wrapper for IgBLAST v1.9. Any read was removed if the V/J assignment was weak (E-value above 1e-6), the CDR3 was missing, or the read contained stop codons, out-of-frame junctions, or ambiguous translated residues. V3J clonotypes were defined as sequences sharing an identical inferred V gene, J gene, and CDR3 amino acid sequence. Percentage overlap between repertoires was calculated by dividing the number of shared unique clonotypes by the size of the smaller repertoire. Richness of each repertoire was evaluated using RTK rarefaction, the Chao1 estimator, and Recon v2.1 estimates of unobserved clonotypes. TCRdb retrieved this table from immuneACCESS and kept in-frame rearrangements only. Not all clones are present; in checked studies, unresolved V genes account for under half, and no reason is known for the remainder. Clone size and V and J calls were adopted from that table, with D and trimming inferred from the DNA. In this sample the table shows a few hundred thousand clones, just over 75% of which occur a single time. The ten most abundant clones make up more than 10% of the sample.

The chain is assembled from TRBV28 and TRBJ1-2, with an unclear D gene assignment. Sample: PBMCs. The sequence was collected from a woman in her thirties or forties in good health. Some clones in this sample may be carry-over from other donors' samples. The DNA is TGTGCCAGCTTTGAAGGGCGGTATGGCTACACCTTC. This codes for CASFEGRYGYTF.